A single sample is the source of the 23 T cell receptor beta chains below, sequenced in a study of shared clonotypes between healthy human individuals. Method: immunoSEQ multiplex PCR; TCRdb's copy keeps in-frame clones and lacks some. The sample has about 2 million clones, 95% seen once; the top ten hold 0.1% to 0.15%. The sample taken for sequencing was naive CD4+ T cells sorted from blood. Subset described: CD45RA+ positively selected. These receptors were obtained from a man between 18 and 35 years old in good health.

On this clone itself: At the DNA level, this CDR3 is encoded by other sequences in the same sample as well. This rearrangement joins TRBV18 to TRBJ2-1; D is unclear. CDR1 and CDR2 (germline): KGHSH, LQKENI. There are 11 residues in the CDR3. Trimming shortened V by 5 bases and J by 5 bases, and 4 bases separated the two germline ends. The CDR3: CASSRNNEQFF. The CDR3 DNA follows: TGTGCCAGCTCAAGGAACAATGAGCAGTTCTTC. Based on the CDR3 plus reference TRBV18 and TRBJ2-1, the full variable domain is NAGVMQNPRHLVRRRGQEARLRCSPMKGHSHVYWYRQLPEEGLKFMVYLQKENIIDESGMPKERFSAEFPKEGPSILRIQQVVRGDSAAYFCASSRNNEQFFGPGTRLTVL.

This chain connects TRBV19 to TRBJ2-3; 13 nucleotides line up with TRBD2. The CDR3 runs 16 residues. Trimming took 8 bases from V and 2 from J; bases not matched to a gene: 7. CDR1 and CDR2 (germline): LNHDA, SQIVND (reference sequence). The CDR3 loop is CASRATSGRATDTQYF. The CDR3 nucleotides read TGTGCCAGTCGAGCAACTAGCGGGAGGGCCACAGATACGCAGTATTTT.

As DNA, the CDR3 is TGCAGCGTCCGACTAGCGGGAGTTTCCTACGAGCAGTACTTC. It translates to CSVRLAGVSYEQYF. J is TRBJ2-7 and V is TRBV29-1, with 12 positions matching TRBD2. CDR3 length: 14 residues. With V trimmed by 6 bases and J by 1 base, 4 bases remained unmatched. Germline-derived CDR1 and CDR2 are SQVTM and ANQGSEA.

Turning to this clone: Other DNA sequences in this specimen translate into the identical CDR3. This chain joins TRBV5-4 and TRBJ2-5; 15 nucleotides agree with TRBD2. The CDR3 runs to 16 residues. J was trimmed by 2 bases and V by 3 bases; bases with no gene match: 2. Per the germline V gene, CDR1 is SGHNT and CDR2 is YYREEE (reference sequence). CDR3 in DNA: TGTGCCAGCAGCTCAGGACTAGCGGGAGGGCAAGAGACCCAGTACTTC. It specifies CASSSGLAGGQETQYF.

The chain joins TRBV28 to TRBJ2-3; 7 nucleotides match TRBD1. Germline assignment: CDR1 MDHEN and CDR2 SYDVKM. Trimming cost V 6 bases and J 5 bases; bases outside gene matches: 5. CDR3 length: 13 amino acids. The CDR3 coding sequence is TGTGCCAGCAGAACAGGGGCGATAGATACGCAGTATTTT. Translation: CASRTGAIDTQYF.

V is TRBV11-2 and J is TRBJ2-3; D assignment may be TRBD1 or TRBD2 (7 bases each). V lost 0 bases and J 5 bases, leaving 12 bases between the germline ends. The CDR3 covers 15 residues. Germline V gene lookup returns CDR1 SGHAT and CDR2 FQNNGV. The CDR3 reads CASSLDGRGGDTQYF. CDR3 in DNA: TGTGCCAGCAGCTTAGATGGCAGGGGGGGAGATACGCAGTATTTT.

The chain recombines TRBV7-9 with TRBJ2-1, with 7 bases identical to TRBD2. Looked up from germline, CDR1 is SEHNR and CDR2 is FQNEAQ (reference sequence). The length of the CDR3 is 15 residues. V was pared by 2 bases and J by 4 bases, with 5 bases of the junction left unmatched. CDR3 bases: TGTGCCAGCAGCTTATCAGCGGGAACATACAATGAGCAGTTCTTC. Its translation: CASSLSAGTYNEQFF.

A note on this clone: This sample includes further DNA sequences coding for the same CDR3. The rearrangement joins TRBV7-2 to TRBJ2-5; D is unresolved. The germline V gene encodes CDR1 SGHTA and CDR2 FQGNSA. V lost 5 bases to trimming and J lost 2 bases, with 6 bases between them. CDR3 length: 12 residues. The CDR3 reads CASSRGQETQYF. In nucleotides, the CDR3 is TGTGCCAGCAGCCGTGGACAAGAGACCCAGTACTTC.

The chain carries TRBV27 and TRBJ1-6; possibly TRBD1 for D (5 bases). Germline assignment: CDR1 MNHEY and CDR2 SMNVEV (reference sequence). The CDR3 is 17 amino acids. The germline V and J ends were trimmed by 5 bases and 4 bases, with 18 bases remaining between them. The CDR3 nucleotides are TGTGCCAGCAGTAGAACAGGCCCGAGGCAGTATAATTCACCCCTCCACTTT. Its protein is CASSRTGPRQYNSPLHF.

This chain links TRBV5-1 with TRBJ1-1, with 8 bases lining up with TRBD1. The CDR3 is 13 amino acids. Germline V gives CDR1 SGHRS, CDR2 YFSETQ. V gave up 2 bases and J gave up 5 bases; unmatched junction bases: 2. The CDR3 DNA follows: TGCGCCAGCAGCTTCAGGACAGGGACTGAAGCTTTCTTT. This encodes CASSFRTGTEAFF.

The chain is built from TRBV7-3 and TRBJ1-5, with 10 bases that match TRBD1. V lost 1 base and J lost 6; bases outside the gene matches: 12. Germline CDR1 reads SGHTA; CDR2 reads FQGTGA. This CDR3 region has 18 residues. CDR3 in DNA: TGTGCCAGCAGCTTAATACATCCGGGACAGGGGACGGGTCAGCCCCAGCATTTT. It codes for CASSLIHPGQGTGQPQHF.

This chain joins TRBV4-3 and TRBJ2-6, with a possible D match to TRBD2 (7 bases). V lost 0 bases and J 2 bases, leaving 14 bases between the germline ends. Germline V gene sequence: CDR1 LGHNA, CDR2 YSLEER. This CDR3 region has 18 residues. The CDR3 sequence: CASSQEKGEGPGANVLTF. CDR3 coding DNA: TGCGCCAGCAGCCAAGAGAAGGGGGAGGGGCCTGGGGCCAACGTCCTGACTTTC.

Of note for this clone: Other DNA sequences within the sample encode an identical CDR3. The gene calls are TRBV30 and TRBJ2-3; D is perhaps TRBD1 or TRBD2 (6 bases each). V was clipped by 1 base and J by 2 bases, with 13 bases between them. Germline CDR1 reads GTSNPN; CDR2 reads SVGIG (reference sequence). The CDR3 contains 15 residues. Written as DNA, the CDR3 is TGTGCCTGGAGTGGTAGAAGGGGGGCCACAGATACGCAGTATTTT. This encodes CAWSGRRGATDTQYF.

This chain connects TRBV7-6 to TRBJ1-2; D perhaps matches TRBD1 (5 bases). V was pared by 1 base and J by 4 bases, with 13 bases between. This CDR3 comprises 15 residues. Germline CDR1 is SGHVS and CDR2 is FNYEAQ. This CDR3 is CASSLGQGGVYGYTF. CDR3 nucleotide sequence: TGTGCCAGCAGCTTAGGGCAGGGAGGGGTCTATGGCTACACCTTC.

This clone was observed once. This rearrangement joins TRBV18 to TRBJ1-2, with a possible D match to TRBD1 (5 bases). The CDR3 sequence is 14 residues long. CDR1 KGHSH and CDR2 LQKENI come from the germline V gene. Trimming pared 3 bases from V and 4 bases from J, leaving 12 bases between. The CDR3, as DNA: TGTGCCAGCTCACCCGACAGCATAATCTATGGCTACACCTTC. Amino acids: CASSPDSIIYGYTF.

This clone appeared once. The genes are TRBV6-1 and TRBJ2-7; 8 nucleotides line up with TRBD1. Per the germline V gene, CDR1 is MNHNS and CDR2 is SASEGT. Trimming cost V 7 bases and J 9 bases; bases outside gene matches: 17. This CDR3 is built from 15 residues. The CDR3 DNA sequence: TGTGCCAGCAACATAAACCGGGACAGGTACAATCGGCAGTACTTC. It is translated as CASNINRDRYNRQYF.

The gene calls are TRBV5-1 and TRBJ2-7; 10 bases line up with TRBD2. CDR3 length: 15 amino acids. Germline-derived CDR1 and CDR2 are SGHRS and YFSETQ. After removal of 5 bases from V and 2 bases from J, the junction contained 7 bases not matched to a gene. The CDR3 spells CASSFETSGPYEQYF. The DNA for the CDR3 is TGCGCCAGCAGTTTTGAGACTAGCGGGCCCTACGAGCAGTACTTC.

The V call is TRBV29-1, the J call TRBJ2-2; the match to TRBD1 covers 10 bases. The CDR3 runs to 13 residues. The trim removed 4 bases at V and 6 bases at J, leaving 2 bases unmatched. Germline CDR1 SQVTM, CDR2 ANQGSEA. CDR3 residues: CSVGDRGPGELFF. The CDR3 DNA sequence: TGCAGCGTTGGAGACAGGGGGCCCGGGGAGCTGTTTTTT.

This chain joins TRBV29-1 and TRBJ2-3; 10 nucleotides agree with TRBD1. The V and J ends lost 7 bases and 0 bases, in that order; junction bases with no gene match: 1. CDR1 and CDR2 (germline): SQVTM, ANQGSEA. The CDR3 totals 13 residues. CDR3 DNA: TGCAGCGAGGGACAGGGGAGCACAGATACGCAGTATTTT. Encoded protein: CSEGQGSTDTQYF.

V is TRBV10-2 and J is TRBJ2-7; D may be TRBD2 (5 bases). This CDR3 region has 11 residues. Trimming removed 4 bases from V and 4 bases from J, with 5 bases in between. Germline assignment: CDR1 WSHSY and CDR2 SAAADI. The CDR3 reads CASSAGYEQYF. DNA for the CDR3: TGCGCCAGCAGTGCGGGGTACGAGCAGTACTTC.

This chain connects TRBV28 to TRBJ2-4; no clear D gene. Trimming left V 3 bases short and J 7 bases short, with 7 bases between. Germline V gene lookup returns CDR1 MDHEN and CDR2 SYDVKM. The CDR3 contains 12 residues. CDR3 amino acids: CASSFPLNIQYF. In nucleotides, the CDR3 is TGTGCCAGCAGTTTCCCTCTTAACATTCAGTACTTC. Full variable domain (outside the CDR3, taken from reference TRBV28 and TRBJ2-4): DVKVTQSSRYLVKRTGEKVFLECVQDMDHENMFWYRQDPGLGLRLIYFSYDVKMKEKGDIPEGYSVSREKKERFSLILESASTNQTSMYLCASSFPLNIQYFGAGTRLSVL.

The gene calls are TRBV29-1 and TRBJ2-7, with a possible D match to TRBD1 (5 bases). The CDR3 sequence is 13 residues long. V dropped 1 base and J dropped 0 bases, with 7 bases sitting between them. Germline V gene sequence: CDR1 SQVTM, CDR2 ANQGSEA. The CDR3 sequence: CSVEADSSYEQYF. CDR3 nucleotide sequence: TGCAGCGTTGAAGCAGACAGCTCCTACGAGCAGTACTTC.

The chain uses TRBV27 and TRBJ2-7; D is possibly TRBD1 or TRBD2 (6 bases each). Germline V gives CDR1 MNHEY, CDR2 SMNVEV (reference sequence). V was cut by 5 bases and J by 2 bases, with 16 bases left in between. CDR3 length: 15 residues. The CDR3 loop reads CASSPFGRGPYEQYF. The CDR3 region has the DNA TGTGCCAGCAGTCCTTTCGGCCGGGGGCCCTACGAGCAGTACTTC.